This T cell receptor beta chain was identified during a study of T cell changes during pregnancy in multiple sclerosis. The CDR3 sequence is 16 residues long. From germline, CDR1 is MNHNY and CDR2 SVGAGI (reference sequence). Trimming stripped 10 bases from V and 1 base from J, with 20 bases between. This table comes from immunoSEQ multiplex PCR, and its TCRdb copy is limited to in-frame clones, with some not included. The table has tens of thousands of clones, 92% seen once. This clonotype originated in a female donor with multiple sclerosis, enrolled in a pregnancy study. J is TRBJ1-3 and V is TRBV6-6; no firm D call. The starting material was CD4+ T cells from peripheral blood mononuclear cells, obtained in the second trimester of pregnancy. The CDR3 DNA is TGTGCCACCTCGGGAGGGAACGCAAGATCTGGAAACACCATATATTTT. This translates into CATSGGNARSGNTIYF.